Listed below are T cell receptor beta chains from one sample, sequenced in a study of blood T cells in healthy people across ages. TCRdb reprocessed the 5' RACE reads with MiXCR, giving one entry per CDR3 protein. The sample contains about 640,000 distinct CDR3 sequences, about 54% of which appear only once. The sequenced sample was blood. The receptors originated from a man aged 55 to 70 in good health. The CDR3 runs from the conserved cysteine through the conserved F or W. D genes are given only for firm matches. Not all rows give a size; the values are once, few, many and, for expanded clones, a class.

CDR3nt	CDR3aa	abundance	d_gene	len	v_gene	j_gene
TGTGCCAGCACCCGACAGGGAGGTGCGCGCTACACCTTC	CASTRQGGARYTF	few	TRBD1	13	TRBV6-5	TRBJ1-2
TGTGCCAGCAGTGCGAGCGGGGGGGCTCTGGGGACCCAGTACTTC	CASSASGGALGTQYF	NA	TRBD2	15	TRBV6-5	TRBJ2-5
TGCGCCAGCAGCTCAGGACTCTCGAACACTGAAGCTTTCTTT	CASSSGLSNTEAFF	few	NA	14	TRBV5-1	TRBJ1-1
TGTGCCAGCAGCCAAACAACAGGGCAGCCCCAGCATTTT	CASSQTTGQPQHF	NA	NA	13	TRBV6-1	TRBJ1-5
TGTGCCAGCAGACACCCAAGGGTGTTTGAAAAACTGTTTTTT	CASRHPRVFEKLFF	NA	NA	14	TRBV12-3/TRBV12-4	TRBJ1-4
TGCAGTGCACACCACAGGGGGGGGGAGACCCAGTACTTC	CSAHHRGGETQYF	NA	NA	13	TRBV20-1	TRBJ2-5
TGTGCCAGCAGCGCCGGACGGACCTCCTACGAGCAGTACTTC	CASSAGRTSYEQYF	NA	NA	14	TRBV5-8	TRBJ2-7
TGTGCCACCAGCAGGGACAGGCAAGAGACCCAGTACTTC	CATSRDRQETQYF	few	TRBD1	13	TRBV15	TRBJ2-5
TGTGCCAGCAGCTCGAGTTTCTTCCCGAGTATGGACACCGGGGAGCTGTTTTTT	CASSSSFFPSMDTGELFF	NA	NA	18	TRBV7-6	TRBJ2-2
TGTGCCAGCAGCTTAGCTTGGAGCTCCTACAATGAGCAGTTCTTC	CASSLAWSSYNEQFF	NA	NA	15	TRBV7-2	TRBJ2-1
TGCGCCAGCAGCTTAAGTAATCAAGAGACCCAGTACTTC	CASSLSNQETQYF	many	NA	13	TRBV5-1	TRBJ2-5
TGTGCCAGCAGCTTATGGAGACAGCCGGTCCGGGAGACCCAGTACTTC	CASSLWRQPVRETQYF	NA	NA	16	TRBV7-9	TRBJ2-5
TGTGCCAGCAGTTACTCCCTCGATTTGTATGGCTACACCTTC	CASSYSLDLYGYTF	few	NA	14	TRBV6-5	TRBJ1-2
TGTGCCAGCAGCTCGACAGGGGCCCACTACGAGCAGTACTTC	CASSSTGAHYEQYF	NA	TRBD1	14	TRBV7-9	TRBJ2-7
TGCGCCAGCAGCTTGGATGGTCGGAAGCCCGCCGGGGAGCTGTTTTTT	CASSLDGRKPAGELFF	many	NA	16	TRBV5-1	TRBJ2-2
TGTGCCAGCAGCTTGGGACAGGGGACCTCACACAATGAGCAGTTCTTC	CASSLGQGTSHNEQFF	few	TRBD1	16	TRBV5-6	TRBJ2-1
TGTGCCAGCAGTCGCGGGACTAAAGAGACCCAGTACTTC	CASSRGTKETQYF	NA	TRBD2	13	TRBV12-3/TRBV12-4	TRBJ2-5
TGCGCCAGCAGCCAAGGCTTTAGTGGGGGGTCCTACAATGAGCAGTTCTTC	CASSQGFSGGSYNEQFF	NA	NA	17	TRBV4-1	TRBJ2-1
TGTGCCAGCAGCGTAGGACAGCTCACCGGGGAGCTGTTTTTT	CASSVGQLTGELFF	NA	NA	14	TRBV9	TRBJ2-2
TGTGCCCAGCGGACCCGGCCCCGACATGAAAAACTGTTTTTT	CAQRTRPRHEKLFF	NA	NA	14	TRBV11-1	TRBJ1-4
TGCGCCAGCAGCAGCCCGACAGGGACGGGACTAGCGGGGTCCTACGAGCAGTACTTC	CASSSPTGTGLAGSYEQYF	NA	TRBD2	19	TRBV5-1	TRBJ2-7
TGTGCCAGCGGTGCTATCGGGTATAATTCACCCCTCCACTTT	CASGAIGYNSPLHF	NA	NA	14	TRBV7-6	TRBJ1-6